This is a list of T cell receptor beta chains from one sample in a study of T cell responses to AZD1222 COVID-19 vaccine. Some clones are missing from TCRdb's copy, which holds only in-frame ones; the method was immunoSEQ multiplex PCR. The sample holds around 140,000 clones, about 90% seen once. Sequences were derived from peripheral blood, sampled on day 0 of AZD1222 vaccination. These receptors were collected from an adult in good health. Each CDR3 is given with its conserved first and last residue.

length,J,V,CDR3
17,TRBJ1-2,TRBV11-2,CASSLDRAQADSYGYTF
14,TRBJ1-2,TRBV30,CAWSVGRGNYGYTF
13,TRBJ1-1,TRBV5-4,CASSLRGNTEAFF
18,TRBJ1-5,TRBV19,CASSLPMGGGAISQPQHF
15,TRBJ2-7,TRBV5-8,CASSLGQGPPYEQYF
15,TRBJ1-4,TRBV7-8,CASSPHAGEGEKLFF
12,TRBJ1-2,TRBV6-4,CASSDNGAGYTF
12,TRBJ2-1,TRBV27,CASSPWGGGQFF
17,TRBJ1-1,TRBV5-5,CASSLGVGSPRMTEAFF
15,TRBJ2-7,TRBV28,CASNGGGPAWYEQYF
14,TRBJ2-7,TRBV24-1,CATSDSGQGNEQYF
15,TRBJ2-1,TRBV7-6,CASSFDPPSYNEQFF
17,TRBJ2-1,TRBV5-5,CASSLGRSGFSYNEQFF
15,TRBJ1-3,TRBV12-5,CASGPPLTSGNTIYF
16,TRBJ2-2,TRBV24-1,CATSDLRWGNTGELFF
15,TRBJ2-3,TRBV7-2,CASSSGLAGGGTQYF
11,TRBJ2-7,TRBV11-2,CASSPSYEQYF
12,TRBJ2-3,TRBV10-1,CASSSASDTQYF
14,TRBJ2-7,TRBV25-1,CASMKTDASYEQYF
15,TRBJ2-7,TRBV7-8,CASSLGRGAGNEQYF
13,TRBJ1-1,TRBV25-1,CASSVQGNTEAFF
14,TRBJ1-2,TRBV9,CASSPTPGSWGYTF
13,TRBJ2-1,TRBV5-1,CASSLDGTNEQFF
13,TRBJ1-2,TRBV28,CASSPALARGYTF
14,TRBJ1-5,TRBV15,CATSAGGGNQPQHF
14,TRBJ1-5,TRBV19,CASSILTETQPQHF
14,TRBJ1-1,TRBV2,CASSVMQGSTEAFF
17,TRBJ1-6,TRBV18,CASSPSGGARGYSPLHF
15,TRBJ1-1,TRBV5-1,CASSWGAGMNTEAFF
15,TRBJ2-7,TRBV12-5,CASGSGQGGAYEQYF
17,TRBJ2-1,TRBV11-2,CASSLGGVPSSYNEQFF
16,TRBJ1-1,TRBV6-2/TRBV6-3,CASSSGTGGSAAEAFF
12,TRBJ2-7,TRBV12-3/TRBV12-4,CASSLRKVEQYF
12,TRBJ2-1,TRBV6-6,CASGSSYNEQFF
14,TRBJ1-1,TRBV10-2,CASSPAGLVSEAFF
13,TRBJ2-3,TRBV3-1/TRBV3-2,CASSRQGADTQYF
12,TRBJ2-5,TRBV6-5,CASSWTQETQYF
15,TRBJ2-5,TRBV6-5,CASSPGTPFQETQYF
14,TRBJ2-7,TRBV7-9,CASSLGPAGYEQYF
14,TRBJ2-7,TRBV19,CASSIGGRSYEQYF
13,TRBJ1-1,TRBV10-1,CASSELKYTEAFF
12,TRBJ2-1,TRBV18,CASSPANNEQFF
14,TRBJ2-7,TRBV7-6,CASSVPGQPYEQYF
16,TRBJ1-5,TRBV2,CASSERTGGTSQPQHF
13,TRBJ2-1,TRBV19,CASIAGSYNEQFF
13,TRBJ2-6,TRBV2,CASQSSGANVLTF
15,TRBJ2-7,TRBV7-9,CASSRDRDTLYEQYF
14,TRBJ1-2,TRBV7-9,CASSSQDRGRGYTF